These 7 T cell receptor beta chains share one sample of origin, sequenced in a study of T-cell memory formation after mild COVID-19. TCRdb fed the 5' RACE reads into MiXCR, producing one record per CDR3 protein. This sample has some 150,000 distinct CDR3 sequences, with over 6% found just once. The material sequenced was PBMCs or a T cell subset sorted from them (not recorded which). All receptors derive from an adult woman who had mild COVID-19 (a few samples of this study predate the infection). Cell type and time point are not known.

This clonotype was seen ten or more times. The chain has TRBV5-1 and TRBJ2-5; 8 positions match TRBD2. Germline assignment: CDR1 SGHRS and CDR2 YFSETQ. This CDR3 is built from 14 residues. The V segment lost 3 bases and the J segment 1 base; nucleotides outside the gene matches: 2. DNA for the CDR3: TGCGCCAGCAGCTCAGCGGGAGTCCAAGAGACCCAGTACTTC. It specifies CASSSAGVQETQYF.

This clonotype was seen ten or more times. The chain has TRBV7-2 and TRBJ2-7; the D is unclear. Trimming cost V 4 bases and J 7 bases, with 8 bases left between them. This CDR3 spans 11 amino acids. From germline, CDR1 is SGHTA and CDR2 FQGNSA. This CDR3 reads CASSSDREQYF. The DNA for the CDR3 is TGTGCCAGCAGCTCAGATAGGGAGCAGTACTTC. Full variable domain (remainder filled in from reference TRBV7-2 and TRBJ2-7): GAGVSQSPSNKVTEKGKDVELRCDPISGHTALYWYRQSLGQGLEFLIYFQGNSAPDKSGLPSDRFSAERTGGSVSTLTIQRTQQEDSAVYLCASSSDREQYFGPGTRLTVT.

The chain joins TRBV6-2 or TRBV6-3 to TRBJ2-6; D gene uncertain. V lost 5 bases to trimming and J lost 2 bases, with 10 bases between them. The germline V gene encodes CDR1 MNHEY and CDR2 SVGEGT. The CDR3 is 15 amino acids. The chain's CDR3 is CASSPRRAGANVLTF. CDR3 nucleotide sequence: TGTGCCAGCAGTCCCCGAAGAGCTGGGGCCAACGTCCTGACTTTC.

The V call is TRBV27, the J call TRBJ1-3; the D gene is possibly TRBD1 (5 bases). Between the trimmed V and J ends, which lost 3 bases and 0 bases, there was a span of 15 bases. Per the germline V gene, CDR1 is MNHEY and CDR2 is SMNVEV (reference sequence). This CDR3 spans 17 amino acids. As DNA, the CDR3 is TGTGCCAGCAGTTTCCCCGGGACGGATAACTCTGGAAACACCATATATTTT. Amino acid sequence: CASSFPGTDNSGNTIYF.

The chain couples TRBV5-6 to TRBJ1-5; tentatively, D is TRBD1 (6 bases). Germline V gene sequence: CDR1 SGHDT, CDR2 YYEEEE. The CDR3 totals 15 residues. Trimming took 5 bases from V and 0 from J, leaving 12 bases between them. CDR3 amino acids: CASSTTGISNQPQHF. CDR3 DNA sequence: TGTGCCAGCAGTACGACAGGTATTAGCAATCAGCCCCAGCATTTT. The full variable domain, rest sourced from reference TRBV5-6 and TRBJ1-5, is DAGVTQSPTHLIKTRGQQVTLRCSPKSGHDTVSWYQQALGQGPQFIFQYYEEEERQRGNFPDRFSGHQFPNYSSELNVNALLLGDSALYLCASSTTGISNQPQHFGDGTRLSIL.

A remark on this clonotype: With a much larger clone just one base away, this may be a read error. The final CDR3 position lacks the conserved phenylalanine or tryptophan, pointing to a likely read error. The chain has TRBV7-3 and TRBJ2-3; D remains unclear. The length of the CDR3 is 13 residues. Trimming shortened V by 4 bases and J by 2 bases, and 7 bases separated the two germline ends. Germline CDR1 reads SGHTA; CDR2 reads FQGTGA. CDR3 bases: TGTGCCAGCAGCTCCGGCTCCACAGATACGCAGTATTTA. This codes for CASSSGSTDTQYL.

This clonotype showed up just a few times. This chain connects TRBV18 to TRBJ1-1, with D possibly TRBD1 on 5 matching bases. CDR3 size: 16 residues. Trimming took off 2 bases at V and 0 bases at J, with 13 bases between the two ends. CDR1 and CDR2 from the germline V gene are KGHSH and LQKENI. CDR3 protein: CASSPADSRMNTEAFF. The CDR3 DNA reads as TGTGCCAGCTCACCAGCAGACAGCAGGATGAACACTGAAGCTTTCTTT. The full variable domain, its missing parts supplied by reference TRBV18 and TRBJ1-1, is NAGVMQNPRHLVRRRGQEARLRCSPMKGHSHVYWYRQLPEEGLKFMVYLQKENIIDESGMPKERFSAEFPKEGPSILRIQQVVRGDSAAYFCASSPADSRMNTEAFFGQGTRLTVV.